This T cell receptor beta chain is from a study of T cells in Graves' hyperthyroidism and ophthalmopathy. RNA transcripts provided the source from which TCR beta CDR3 regions were amplified. TCR CDR3 regions were first amplified by RT-PCR with HTBI primers. TCRdb re-called the multiplex PCR reads through MiXCR, storing one row per CDR3 protein. The sample consists of about 700,000 distinct CDR3 sequences, 14% of them appearing once. The germline V and J ends were trimmed by 5 bases and 7 bases, with 14 bases remaining between them. This CDR3 is 14 amino acids long. CDR1 and CDR2 from the germline V gene are SGHVS and FNYEAQ.

The chain combines TRBV7-6 with TRBJ2-2; D possibly corresponds to TRBD1 (6 bases). The sequencing sample was made of blood. This receptor was taken from a woman under 30 with Graves' hyperthyroidism. CDR3 amino acids: CASSNHRDIGELFF. The CDR3 DNA reads TGTGCCAGCAGCAACCACAGGGACATCGGGGAGCTGTTTTTT.